The 30 T cell receptor beta chains listed next were all sequenced from one sample in a study of blood T cell repertoires in COVID-19. The method was immunoSEQ multiplex PCR; TCRdb's version includes in-frame clones alone and lacks a portion of them. The repertoire holds roughly 150,000 clones, with 70% to 85% as singletons. The sample was peripheral blood. These receptor sequences come from a woman aged 50 to 60 with acute or convalescent COVID-19.

The rearrangement links TRBV25-1 to TRBJ1-4; 10 nucleotides align to TRBD1. The CDR3 sequence is 14 residues long. Germline loops: CDR1 MGHDK, CDR2 SYGVNS. The J segment lost 8 bases and the V segment lost 5 bases, leaving 5 bases of the junction unmatched. CDR3 nucleotide sequence: TGTGCCAGCAGTCCAACGGGACAGGGGGAAAAACTGTTTTTT. Amino acid sequence: CASSPTGQGEKLFF.

This clone occurred once. The chain employs TRBV4-2 and TRBJ2-7; 9 nucleotides agree with TRBD2. The V and J ends lost 3 bases and 6 bases, in that order; junction bases with no gene match: 6. CDR1 and CDR2 (germline): LGHNA, YNFKEQ. The CDR3 totals 14 residues. The CDR3 protein is CASSHAGTSIEQYF. CDR3 sequence (DNA): TGTGCCAGCAGCCATGCCGGGACTAGCATCGAGCAGTACTTC.

This chain joins TRBV5-1 and TRBJ1-1; D is unclear. The V gene lost 0 bases and the J gene lost 5 bases, with 14 bases spanning the gap. The CDR3 is 15 amino acids. The germline gives CDR1 SGHRS, CDR2 YFSETQ. CDR3 sequence reads: CASSLEPGMGTEAFF. As DNA, the CDR3 is TGCGCCAGCAGCTTGGAGCCCGGGATGGGGACTGAAGCTTTCTTT. The entire variable domain, with the rest obtained from reference TRBV5-1 and TRBJ1-1, is as follows: KAGVTQTPRYLIKTRGQQVTLSCSPISGHRSVSWYQQTPGQGLQFLFEYFSETQRNKGNFPGRFSGRQFSNSRSEMNVSTLELGDSALYLCASSLEPGMGTEAFFGQGTRLTVV.

J is TRBJ2-7 and V is TRBV25-1; 15 bases map to TRBD2. V lost 4 bases, J lost 4 bases, and 5 bases stayed unmatched. This CDR3 has 16 amino acids. Germline assignment: CDR1 MGHDK and CDR2 SYGVNS. In DNA, the CDR3 is TGTGCCAGCAGTGGGGGACTAGCGGGAGGAGCTTACGAGCAGTACTTC. It is translated as CASSGGLAGGAYEQYF.

V is TRBV18 and J is TRBJ2-1; 10 bases are a match to TRBD2. V gave up 4 bases and J gave up 8 bases; unmatched junction bases: 8. Germline lookup yields CDR1 KGHSH and CDR2 LQKENI. The CDR3 runs to 15 residues. CDR3 bases: TGTGCCAGCTCACTACCTAGCGGGAGAGGAGATGAGCAGTTCTTC. It translates to CASSLPSGRGDEQFF.

This rearrangement joins TRBV16 to TRBJ1-2, with TRBD1 matching 7 bases. The CDR3 runs 14 residues. V lost 0 bases to trimming and J lost 5 bases; unmatched junction nucleotides: 3. The germline V gene encodes CDR1 KGHSY and CDR2 FQNENV. The CDR3 loop is CASSQSGTEYGYTF. For the CDR3, the DNA is TGTGCCAGCAGCCAATCGGGGACAGAATATGGCTACACCTTC.

This clone appeared many times. The V call is TRBV4-3, the J call TRBJ2-7; 12 nucleotides agree with TRBD2. Trimming at V came to 1 base and at J to 0 bases, leaving 7 bases not matched to a gene. Germline V gene lookup returns CDR1 LGHNA and CDR2 YSLEER. The length of the CDR3 is 18 residues. CDR3 coding DNA: TGCGCCAGCAGCCAAGGCCCTAGCGGGGGGGCTTCCTCCTACGAGCAGTACTTC. Protein: CASSQGPSGGASSYEQYF.

The V and J genes are TRBV6-5 and TRBJ1-2, with 7 nucleotides matching TRBD1. Germline values: CDR1 MNHEY, CDR2 SVGAGI. Losses at the gene ends were 5 bases for V and 4 bases for J; bases not matched to a gene: 4. CDR3 length: 13 residues. CDR3 residues: CASSTGVGYGYTF. DNA for the CDR3: TGTGCCAGCAGTACAGGGGTGGGCTATGGCTACACCTTC.

The chain is built from TRBV6-6 and TRBJ2-5; no firm D call. Germline V gene sequence: CDR1 MNHNY, CDR2 SVGAGI (reference sequence). The CDR3 length is 13 residues. Between the trimmed V and J ends, which lost 6 bases and 3 bases, there was a span of 11 bases. CDR3 DNA sequence: TGTGCCAGCAGCTTAATAGCCGAAGAGACCCAGTACTTC. It specifies CASSLIAEETQYF.

The gene calls are TRBV4-3 and TRBJ2-5; 10 positions match TRBD1. The length of the CDR3 is 16 residues. V trimming: 3 bases; J trimming: 2 bases; junction bases outside the gene matches: 6. CDR1 is LGHNA and CDR2 is YSLEER in the germline V gene. The CDR3, as DNA: TGCGCCAGCAGCCAGGCGACAGGGGGCCGGCAAGAGACCCAGTACTTC. Translating it yields CASSQATGGRQETQYF.

The V call is TRBV19, the J call TRBJ2-2; 16 bases are a match to TRBD2. The CDR3 loop spans 17 amino acids. V trimming: 8 bases; J trimming: 5 bases; junction bases outside the gene matches: 8. Germline CDR1 and CDR2: LNHDA and SQIVND (reference sequence). In DNA form, the CDR3 reads TGTGCCAGTGACCGGGGACTAGCGGGAGGGGTAACCGGGGAGCTGTTTTTT. Translation gives CASDRGLAGGVTGELFF.

The CDR3 sequence: CAISPGQIYEQYF. In nucleotides, the CDR3 is TGTGCCATCAGCCCGGGACAGATCTACGAGCAGTACTTC. The J gene is TRBJ2-7, the V gene TRBV10-3; 7 bases are shared with TRBD1. The CDR3 totals 13 residues. The trim removed 6 bases at V and 3 bases at J, leaving 5 bases unmatched. Germline V lookup: CDR1 ENHRY, CDR2 SYGVKD.

The V call is TRBV7-2, the J call TRBJ1-6; D gene unclear. V lost 1 base and J 10 bases, leaving 8 bases between the germline ends. Germline V lookup: CDR1 SGHTA, CDR2 FQGNSA. CDR3 length equals 13 residues. The CDR3 nucleotides are TGTGCCAGCAGCTTAGACCGGGAATCACCCCTCCACTTT. Translation gives CASSLDRESPLHF.

This chain joins TRBV5-4 and TRBJ1-2, with 9 positions matching TRBD1. The CDR3 spans 13 residues. CDR1 SGHNT and CDR2 YYREEE come from the germline V gene (reference sequence). V lost 3 bases to trimming and J lost 4 bases; unmatched junction nucleotides: 1. The DNA for the CDR3 is TGTGCCAGCAGCTCGACAGGGGGCTATGGCTACACCTTC. This codes for CASSSTGGYGYTF.

The CDR3 is CASSSRPPGSDNSPLHF. CDR3 DNA sequence: TGTGCCAGCAGCTCCCGACCCCCAGGCTCGGATAATTCACCCCTCCACTTT. V gene TRBV7-9 combines with J gene TRBJ1-6; D uncertain. Trimming took off 4 bases at V and 5 bases at J, with 18 bases between the two ends. There are 17 residues in the CDR3. CDR1 and CDR2 from the germline V gene are SEHNR and FQNEAQ (reference sequence).

J is TRBJ1-4 and V is TRBV14, with 9 bases identical to TRBD1. The trim removed 3 bases at V and 1 base at J, leaving 21 bases unmatched. The CDR3 sequence is 22 residues long. Per the germline V gene, CDR1 is SGHDN and CDR2 is FVKESK. The CDR3 spells CASSQETGTGLPPRETNEKLFF. The CDR3 DNA is TGTGCCAGCAGCCAGGAGACCGGGACAGGGCTCCCCCCCCGCGAAACTAATGAAAAACTGTTTTTT. Using reference TRBV14 and TRBJ1-4 for the parts outside the CDR3, the full variable domain is EAGVTQFPSHSVIEKGQTVTLRCDPISGHDNLYWYRRVMGKEIKFLLHFVKESKQDESGMPNNRFLAERTGGTYSTLKVQPAELEDSGVYFCASSQETGTGLPPRETNEKLFFGSGTQLSVL.

V and J are TRBV5-1 and TRBJ2-7, with D perhaps TRBD1 (8 bases). Germline CDR1 is SGHRS and CDR2 is YFSETQ. The CDR3 covers 14 residues. V was shortened by 4 bases and J by 5 bases, with 16 bases between the two germline ends. The CDR3 sequence: CASSDRGGSHEQYF. CDR3 DNA: TGCGCCAGCAGCGACAGGGGAGGGTCCCACGAGCAGTACTTC. Based on the CDR3 plus reference TRBV5-1 and TRBJ2-7, the full variable domain is KAGVTQTPRYLIKTRGQQVTLSCSPISGHRSVSWYQQTPGQGLQFLFEYFSETQRNKGNFPGRFSGRQFSNSRSEMNVSTLELGDSALYLCASSDRGGSHEQYFGPGTRLTVT.

Here the CDR3 reads CASSSEGSGQETQYF. The CDR3 DNA is TGTGCCAGCAGCTCCGAGGGAAGCGGTCAAGAGACCCAGTACTTC. J is TRBJ2-5 and V is TRBV7-3, with a weak D call TRBD2 (5 bases). Germline V gives CDR1 SGHTA, CDR2 FQGTGA. This CDR3 has 15 amino acids. V dropped 4 bases and J dropped 2 bases, with 14 bases sitting between them.

The table lists this clone with a few counts. The V call is TRBV5-1, the J call TRBJ2-5; 10 bases fit TRBD2. The CDR3 has 15 amino acids. J gave up 3 bases and V 0 bases, and 2 bases lay outside the gene matches. CDR1 SGHRS and CDR2 YFSETQ come from the germline V gene. The CDR3 region has the DNA TGCGCCAGCAGCTTGGCCGGGACTAGCGAAGAGACCCAGTACTTC. Translating gives CASSLAGTSEETQYF.

The chain carries TRBV5-1 and TRBJ2-3; TRBD2 matches at 9 bases. The V gene end was trimmed by 0 bases and the J gene end by 7 bases; junction bases not matched to a gene: 9. From germline, CDR1 is SGHRS and CDR2 YFSETQ. The CDR3 length is 16 residues. The CDR3 here is CASSLESSGVRNTQYF. CDR3 in DNA: TGCGCCAGCAGCTTGGAATCTAGCGGGGTGAGAAATACGCAGTATTTT.

The chain is built from TRBV4-2 and TRBJ2-5; tentatively, D is TRBD2 (5 bases). The length of the CDR3 is 15 residues. CDR1 is LGHNA, CDR2 YNFKEQ, per germline. With 2 bases removed from V and 1 base from J, the gap between germline ends came to 11 bases. The CDR3, as DNA: TGTGCCAGCAGCCAAACCCGTGGAGGCCAAGAGACCCAGTACTTC. It is translated as CASSQTRGGQETQYF.

This chain joins TRBV19 and TRBJ2-3; the match to TRBD2 covers 11 bases. Germline-derived CDR1 and CDR2 are LNHDA and SQIVND (reference sequence). The V and J ends lost 7 bases and 2 bases, in that order; junction bases with no gene match: 23. The CDR3 sequence is 21 residues long. The CDR3 region is CASTEHWGSTSGITYTDTQYF. In DNA, the CDR3 is TGTGCCAGTACCGAACATTGGGGATCGACTAGCGGGATCACCTACACAGATACGCAGTATTTT.

The V call is TRBV5-4, the J call TRBJ2-5; no reliable D call. Trimming shortened V by 4 bases and J by 5 bases, and 15 bases separated the two germline ends. The germline CDR1 and CDR2 sequences are SGHNT and YYREEE (reference sequence). This CDR3 is 14 amino acids long. The CDR3 coding sequence is TGTGCCAGCAGCCCCGAATCCGGCGGTGAGACCCAGTACTTC. Translated, it gives CASSPESGGETQYF.

This sequence joins TRBV10-2 and TRBJ1-1; D unclear. The length of the CDR3 is 13 residues. Germline values: CDR1 WSHSY, CDR2 SAAADI. V lost 0 bases and J 7 bases, leaving 9 bases between the germline ends. The CDR3 DNA follows: TGCGCCAGCAGTGAGTCTAGGGAGGGTGAAGCTTTCTTT. This gives the protein CASSESREGEAFF.

This chain uses TRBV2 with TRBJ2-7; the match to TRBD2 covers 8 bases. The CDR3 length is 15 residues. Germline values: CDR1 SNHLY, CDR2 FYNNEI. Germline trimming cut 6 bases from V and 5 bases from J; bases unmatched to any gene: 12. CDR3 in amino acids: CASRLDAGGGNEQYF. Written as DNA, the CDR3 is TGTGCCAGCAGGCTTGACGCGGGGGGAGGAAACGAGCAGTACTTC.

This CDR3 reads CASSLGAGTGGALRAEAFF. In DNA, the CDR3 is TGTGCCAGCAGCTTAGGGGCCGGGACAGGGGGCGCATTGAGAGCTGAAGCTTTCTTT. This chain joins TRBV7-9 and TRBJ1-1, with 12 bases lining up with TRBD1. Losses at the gene ends were 1 base for V and 6 bases for J; bases not matched to a gene: 15. The CDR3 has 19 amino acids. Germline V gene lookup returns CDR1 SEHNR and CDR2 FQNEAQ (reference sequence).

The chain links TRBV29-1 to TRBJ2-5; 7 nucleotides match TRBD2. The CDR3 runs 12 residues. Germline V gives CDR1 SQVTM, CDR2 ANQGSEA. V trimming: 5 bases; J trimming: 4 bases; junction bases outside the gene matches: 4. CDR3 protein: CSVIPGGETQYF. For the CDR3, the DNA is TGCAGCGTTATTCCGGGAGGAGAGACCCAGTACTTC.

V is TRBV19 and J is TRBJ2-7, with 9 bases that match TRBD1. Germline V gene sequence: CDR1 LNHDA, CDR2 SQIVND (reference sequence). The CDR3 extends over 13 amino acids. With 6 bases clipped from V and 2 bases from J, the junction kept 2 bases outside the gene matches. DNA for the CDR3: TGTGCCAGTAGCGGACAGGGGACCTACGAGCAGTACTTC. This gives the protein CASSGQGTYEQYF.

This clone was seen at least ten times. The rearrangement uses TRBV7-2 and TRBJ2-1; a possible D gene is TRBD1 (5 bases). There are 13 residues in the CDR3. With 5 bases removed from V and 10 bases from J, the gap between germline ends came to 15 bases. Germline-derived CDR1 and CDR2 are SGHTA and FQGNSA. As DNA, the CDR3 is TGTGCCAGCAGCCCAGGGTCCTTGGGGGAGCAGTTCTTC. Translation: CASSPGSLGEQFF.

This chain connects TRBV5-1 to TRBJ2-1; D uncertain. V was pared by 6 bases and J by 0 bases, with 10 bases between. CDR3 length: 14 residues. Germline lookup yields CDR1 SGHRS and CDR2 YFSETQ. This CDR3 is CASTLQSSYNEQFF. The CDR3 bases are TGCGCCAGCACTCTACAGAGCTCCTACAATGAGCAGTTCTTC.